This T cell receptor beta chain was identified during a study of PD-L1 blockade in urothelial cancer. Whole-study findings and limits: For durable-benefit patients, tumor-associated blood clones expanded more at 3 weeks.

The data were produced by immunoSEQ multiplex PCR, yet TCRdb's version contains in-frame clones alone and is incomplete. Among under 70,000 clones, 81% were seen once, and the ten largest hold around 1.6%. Time point defined: pretreatment peripheral blood. CDR3 length: 11 residues. The germline gives CDR1 MNHGY, CDR2 SAAAGT. V lost 11 bases and J 3 bases, leaving 10 bases between the germline ends. Of note for this clone: Its antigen is currently unknown.

Source: PBMCs, taken around atezolizumab (anti-PD-L1) treatment. The genes are TRBV6-8 and TRBJ1-1; D gene ambiguous. The sequence was obtained from a man aged 70 or older with urothelial cancer. The CDR3 sequence: CAGVEDTEAFF. Here the CDR3 DNA reads TGTGCCGGGGTGGAGGACACTGAAGCTTTCTTT.